The entry below gives a single T cell receptor beta chain sequence along with its context. Time point of the sample: patch test 3, about 24 weeks after DPC sensitization. As to treatment: therapeutic diphenylcyclopropenone sensitization with weekly scalp DPC. The sample belongs to a study of human T cells and chemical hapten exposure. One entry per CDR3 protein results from TCRdb running MiXCR on the RACE reads. The data contain about 200,000 distinct CDR3 sequences, roughly a quarter of them singletons. The CDR3 spans 20 residues. V lost 1 base to trimming and J lost 0 bases, with 23 bases between them. Germline V gene sequence: CDR1 LGHNA, CDR2 YNFKEQ.

This receptor was taken from a woman aged 35 to 49 with alopecia areata. Some clones in this sample may be carry-over from other donors' samples. The gene calls are TRBV4-2 and TRBJ2-3; tentative D call: TRBD1 (7 bases). This specimen consisted of whole blood, obtained in connection with sensitization to the hapten diphenylcyclopropenone (DPC). The CDR3 region has the DNA TGTGCCAGCAGCCAAGTCTTCTCGGCAGGGGGAGGCCCTAGCACAGATACGCAGTATTTT. This sequence encodes CASSQVFSAGGGPSTDTQYF.